The rows below give T cell receptor beta chains drawn from one sample of a study of blood T cell repertoires in COVID-19. TCRdb's table, derived via immunoSEQ multiplex PCR, lists solely in-frame clones and lacks some. The sample carries about 310,000 clones, around nine tenths recorded once. The sequenced sample consisted of PBMCs or T cells enriched from blood (not recorded which). Source of these receptors: a woman aged 30 to 39 who had recovered from COVID-19. CDR3s include the opening cysteine and the closing phenylalanine or tryptophan. A D gene is named only where the DNA matches it firmly. Clone size is not always given. Where it is, it says once, few, many or a class for expanded clones.

clone size | J gene | D gene | V gene | CDR3 DNA | CDR3 protein
NA | TRBJ1-5 | NA | TRBV12-2 | TGTGCAAGTCGCTCACGGACAGGGGGCCTTTCTTCGGGCAATCAGCCCCAGCATTTT | CASRSRTGGLSSGNQPQHF
once | TRBJ2-7 | TRBD2 | TRBV6-5 | TGTGCCAGCAGCCTACTAGCGGGGACTTCCTACGAGCAGTACTTC | CASSLLAGTSYEQYF
NA | TRBJ1-5 | NA | TRBV3-1/TRBV3-2 | TGTGCCAGCAGCCAAAGCCGGTACGGTCAGCCCCAGCATTTT | CASSQSRYGQPQHF
NA | TRBJ1-1 | NA | TRBV6-5 | TGTGCCAGCAGTAGTGTGGGTTCAGCGGGAGCTTTCTTT | CASSSVGSAGAFF
once | TRBJ2-1 | TRBD2 | TRBV29-1 | TGCAGCGTTTGGAAGCGGGAGGGCCTAGATGAGCAGTTCTTC | CSVWKREGLDEQFF
NA | TRBJ1-4 | TRBD1 | TRBV30 | TGTGCCTGGAGTTCCTCAACGGGACAGGAAAAACTGTTTTTT | CAWSSSTGQEKLFF
NA | TRBJ1-3 | NA | TRBV7-9 | TGTGCCAGCAGCTTAGTCTCCCAGGCCCAAACAGTCGGAAACACCATATATTTT | CASSLVSQAQTVGNTIYF
once | TRBJ2-1 | TRBD2 | TRBV4-3 | TGCGCCAGCAGCCAAGAACCCGGGAGGGCCGGTGAGCAGTTCTTC | CASSQEPGRAGEQFF
NA | TRBJ2-7 | NA | TRBV11-2 | TGTGCCAGCAGCTTAGGAGGCGGGGTCTACGAGCAGTACTTC | CASSLGGGVYEQYF
NA | TRBJ1-6 | NA | TRBV28 | TGTGCCAGCAGTTTCCTTGGGGAGACCCCCCTCCACTTT | CASSFLGETPLHF
few | TRBJ2-1 | NA | TRBV7-9 | TGTGCCAGCAGCTTAGCGAGGAATGAGCAGTTCTTC | CASSLARNEQFF
NA | TRBJ2-7 | NA | TRBV11-2 | TGTGCCAGCAGCTTTTCCCAGGGGTCCTACGAGCAGTACTTC | CASSFSQGSYEQYF
NA | TRBJ1-1 | TRBD1 | TRBV27 | TGTGCCAGTAAGTGGGCAACACAGGGGGTTGAAGCTTTCTTT | CASKWATQGVEAFF